This TCR beta chain was observed in a study of neoadjuvant anti-PD-1 for oral cavity cancer. Noted time point: after neoadjuvant nivolumab, at surgical resection. Patients were newly diagnosed with stage II-IVA oral cavity squamous cell carcinoma without prior systemic or radiation treatment. Patients had HPV-negative, locally advanced oral cavity squamous cell carcinoma. Clones were read by immunoSEQ multiplex PCR, and TCRdb kept only the in-frame ones, dropping some. The data show 35,000 to 50,000 clones, 65% to 85% seen once. The sample in question was PBMCs, obtained after nivolumab (anti-PD-1) treatment. This clonotype was sampled from a person aged 35 to 85 with oral cavity squamous cell carcinoma.

The CDR3 nucleotides are TGTGCCAGCTCTCGGGGGTCCTATAATTCACCCCTCCACTTT. This codes for CASSRGSYNSPLHF. The V call is TRBV2, the J call TRBJ1-6; D is possibly TRBD1 (5 bases). V was trimmed by 8 bases and J by 1 base, leaving 9 bases between them. The CDR3 is 14 amino acids. Per germline, CDR1 SNHLY and CDR2 FYNNEI.